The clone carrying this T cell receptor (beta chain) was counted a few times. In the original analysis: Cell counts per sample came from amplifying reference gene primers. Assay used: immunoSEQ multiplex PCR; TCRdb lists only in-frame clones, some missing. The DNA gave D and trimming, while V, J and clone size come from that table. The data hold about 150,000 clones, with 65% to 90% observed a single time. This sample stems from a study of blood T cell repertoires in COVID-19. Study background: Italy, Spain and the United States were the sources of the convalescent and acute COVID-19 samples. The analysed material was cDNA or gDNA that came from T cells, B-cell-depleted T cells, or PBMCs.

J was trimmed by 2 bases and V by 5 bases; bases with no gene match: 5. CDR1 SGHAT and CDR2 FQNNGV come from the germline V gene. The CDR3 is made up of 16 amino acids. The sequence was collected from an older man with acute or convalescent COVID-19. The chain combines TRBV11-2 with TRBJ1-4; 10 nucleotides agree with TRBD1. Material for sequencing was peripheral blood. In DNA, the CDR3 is TGTGCCAGCAGCCTAGGGGACAGGGGTACTAATGAAAAACTGTTTTTT. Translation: CASSLGDRGTNEKLFF. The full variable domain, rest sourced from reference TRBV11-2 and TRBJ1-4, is EAGVAQSPRYKIIEKRQSVAFWCNPISGHATLYWYQQILGQGPKLLIQFQNNGVVDDSQLPKDRFSAERLKGVDSTLKIQPAKLEDSAVYLCASSLGDRGTNEKLFFGSGTQLSVL.